Each of the 32 T cell receptor beta chains below was sequenced from the same sample in a study of CXCR3-negative and CXCR3-positive naive CD8 T cells. Study conclusions and caveats: Higher TRB CDR3 hydrophobicity marked CXCR3-positive naive cells relative to CXCR3-negative naive cells.

5' RACE with UMI labels generated the TRB cDNA libraries. TCRdb derives one entry per CDR3 protein from the 5' RACE reads, leaving out DNA. The sample table includes around 60,000 distinct CDR3 sequences. No antigens are known for them. Material for sequencing was naive CXCR3+ CD8+ T cells from blood. Stated subset: CD45RO-CCR7+CD27+CD95- naive CD8+ T cells expressing CXCR3 (TNR3+). The receptors stem from a human donor in good health. Some clones in this sample may be carry-over from other donors' samples.

This chain joins TRBV5-6 and TRBJ2-1; TCRdb reports TRBD1, a call that lacks DNA to check it against. Germline CDR1 is SGHDT and CDR2 is YYEEEE. The CDR3 covers 17 residues. The CDR3 region is CASSLGLAGTPNDEQFF. Drawing the rest from reference TRBV5-6 and TRBJ2-1, the complete variable domain is DAGVTQSPTHLIKTRGQQVTLRCSPKSGHDTVSWYQQALGQGPQFIFQYYEEEERQRGNFPDRFSGHQFPNYSSELNVNALLLGDSALYLCASSLGLAGTPNDEQFFGPGTRLTVL.

The chain recombines TRBV29-1 with TRBJ2-7; TCRdb returns TRBD1, unconfirmable since there is no DNA. This CDR3 has 14 residues. Germline-derived CDR1 and CDR2 are SQVTM and ANQGSEA. The CDR3 is CSVEDTVGSYEQYF.

The CDR3 loop reads CSASLGEAYGYTF. The rearrangement joins TRBV20-1 to TRBJ1-2. The CDR3 consists of 13 residues. The germline CDR1 and CDR2 sequences are DFQATT and SNEGSKA (reference sequence).

The chain has TRBV20-1 and TRBJ2-7. CDR1 and CDR2 (germline): DFQATT, SNEGSKA (reference sequence). The CDR3 spans 12 residues. The chain's CDR3 is CSASGESYEQYF.

The rearrangement joins TRBV6-1 to TRBJ2-7. CDR1 is MNHNS and CDR2 is SASEGT in the germline V gene. CDR3 length equals 14 residues. CDR3 region: CASSGIGPAYEQYF.

This chain connects TRBV4-1 to TRBJ1-5. The CDR3 is 19 amino acids. Germline lookup yields CDR1 MGHRA and CDR2 YSYEKL. The CDR3 sequence: CASSQKDSPDNYSNQPQHF.

The chain employs TRBV7-8 and TRBJ2-7; the TCRdb call, TRBD1, lacks DNA for checking. The germline gives CDR1 SGHVS, CDR2 FQNEAQ. CDR3 size: 17 residues. The CDR3 loop is CASSHGAPQGGPYEQYF. Based on the CDR3 plus reference TRBV7-8 and TRBJ2-7, the full variable domain is GAGVSQSPRYKVAKRGQDVALRCDPISGHVSLFWYQQALGQGPEFLTYFQNEAQLDKSGLPSDRFFAERPEGSVSTLKIQRTQQEDSAVYLCASSHGAPQGGPYEQYFGPGTRLTVT.

The chain has TRBV29-1 and TRBJ2-2; there is no DNA to check the TCRdb D call of TRBD1. The germline CDR1 and CDR2 sequences are SQVTM and ANQGSEA. This CDR3 is built from 13 residues. CDR3 in amino acids: CSVGDSYTGELFF.

The rearrangement links TRBV12-3 or TRBV12-4 to TRBJ1-4; TCRdb gives TRBD1 as the D gene, but with no DNA this cannot be confirmed. The CDR3 consists of 14 residues. The CDR3 loop is CASSTGQGDEKLFF.

The chain has TRBV11-1 and TRBJ2-1. CDR1 SGHAT and CDR2 FQDESV come from the germline V gene (reference sequence). The CDR3 consists of 15 residues. The CDR3 region is CASSLSRGLHNEQFF. Looking up the rest from reference TRBV11-1 and TRBJ2-1 gives the full variable domain: EAEVAQSPRYKITEKSQAVAFWCDPISGHATLYWYRQILGQGPELLVQFQDESVVDDSQLPKDRFSAERLKGVDSTLKIQPAELGDSAMYLCASSLSRGLHNEQFFGPGTRLTVL.

The chain combines TRBV29-1 with TRBJ1-1. CDR1 and CDR2 from the germline V gene are SQVTM and ANQGSEA. The CDR3 has 12 amino acids. CDR3 loop: CSALFMNTEAFF.

CDR3 sequence: CASSVGGGPAGSGYTF. The chain uses TRBV9 and TRBJ1-2; checking the TCRdb D call of TRBD1 is not possible without DNA. CDR3 size: 16 residues. The germline CDR1 and CDR2 sequences are SGDLS and YYNGEE.

The CDR3 here is CASSSDRYGYTF. V and J are TRBV28 and TRBJ1-2. Germline V gene lookup returns CDR1 MDHEN and CDR2 SYDVKM. The CDR3 contains 12 residues.

The chain combines TRBV4-3 with TRBJ1-1. The germline CDR1 and CDR2 sequences are LGHNA and YSLEER. This CDR3 has 15 residues. The CDR3 sequence is CASSLGRGLNTEAFF.

The chain combines TRBV29-1 with TRBJ2-5. This CDR3 comprises 13 residues. The germline CDR1 and CDR2 sequences are SQVTM and ANQGSEA. The CDR3 region is CSVALSHQETQYF.

The chain links TRBV14 to TRBJ1-2; with no DNA, the TCRdb D assignment of TRBD1 cannot be verified. The CDR3 sequence is 14 residues long. CDR1 SGHDN and CDR2 FVKESK come from the germline V gene. The CDR3 here is CASSQQGDVYGYTF.

This chain's CDR3 is CSVDDPWLREIDEQFF. V usage is TRBV29-1 and J usage is TRBJ2-1. Germline V gene sequence: CDR1 SQVTM, CDR2 ANQGSEA. CDR3 size: 16 residues.

This chain joins TRBV29-1 and TRBJ1-1; TCRdb returns TRBD1, unconfirmable since there is no DNA. The CDR3 sequence is 15 residues long. CDR1 is SQVTM, CDR2 ANQGSEA, per germline. CDR3: CSVEDREGAVYRAFF.

The CDR3 spells CSVDRLNTEAFF. This chain joins TRBV29-1 and TRBJ1-1. The CDR3 covers 12 residues. Looked up from germline, CDR1 is SQVTM and CDR2 is ANQGSEA.

The chain combines TRBV28 with TRBJ2-2; TCRdb names TRBD1, which stays unverified in the absence of DNA. This CDR3 region has 19 residues. Germline V gives CDR1 MDHEN, CDR2 SYDVKM. The CDR3 region is CASSLRGRDSVYNTGELFF.

The chain uses TRBV12-3 or TRBV12-4 and TRBJ2-2; no DNA is available, so the TRBD2 call from TCRdb remains unchecked. The CDR3 runs 17 residues. CDR3 sequence reads: CAISSELAGGNTGELFF.

V gene TRBV11-3 combines with J gene TRBJ2-1; the D call of TRBD2 rests on TCRdb alone, since no DNA is present to check it. CDR3 length: 15 amino acids. Germline V CDR1 and CDR2: SGHNT, YENEEA. The chain's CDR3 is CASGPTSGSYNEQFF.

The chain joins TRBV4-3 to TRBJ1-2; TCRdb indicates TRBD1, and absent DNA this call remains unverified. Per germline, CDR1 LGHNA and CDR2 YSLEER. CDR3 size: 16 residues. The CDR3 reads CASSPDSKMRNYGYTF.

The rearrangement uses TRBV12-3 or TRBV12-4 and TRBJ1-5; TCRdb designates TRBD1, a call that cannot be tested without DNA. The CDR3 length is 15 residues. CDR3: CASSNRDSSNQPQHF.

V and J are TRBV7-3 and TRBJ2-7; TCRdb names TRBD2, which stays unverified in the absence of DNA. In germline, CDR1 is SGHTA, CDR2 FQGTGA. The CDR3 loop spans 16 amino acids. The CDR3 spells CASSLYGPTISYEQYF.

The chain joins TRBV4-3 to TRBJ1-2; TCRdb's D call of TRBD1 is untestable without DNA. CDR1 and CDR2 (germline): LGHNA, YSLEER. The CDR3 has 13 amino acids. CDR3 amino acids: CASSQGKGGGYTF.

This chain joins TRBV27 and TRBJ1-6; TCRdb proposes TRBD1, but this gene call is untestable without DNA. Germline CDR1 and CDR2: MNHEY and SMNVEV (reference sequence). The CDR3 is 16 residues long. CDR3 loop: CASSLSSATGGRALHF.

The rearrangement uses TRBV6-5 and TRBJ2-1. The CDR3 spans 13 residues. CDR1 MNHEY and CDR2 SVGAGI come from the germline V gene. The chain's CDR3 is CASSYGFNNEQFF.

This chain uses TRBV12-3 or TRBV12-4 with TRBJ1-1; TCRdb selects TRBD1, and the lack of DNA leaves this call unchecked. The CDR3 loop spans 15 amino acids. The CDR3 here is CASSPEQGGDTEAFF.

The chain recombines TRBV15 with TRBJ2-1; TCRdb names TRBD1, which stays unverified in the absence of DNA. The CDR3 length is 14 residues. The germline CDR1 and CDR2 sequences are LNHNV and YYDKDF (reference sequence). The CDR3 sequence is CATSRVSGDNEQFF.

The rearrangement links TRBV7-7 to TRBJ2-1; TCRdb selects TRBD1, and the lack of DNA leaves this call unchecked. Looked up from germline, CDR1 is SSHAT and CDR2 is FNYEAQ (reference sequence). The CDR3 covers 14 residues. The CDR3 region is CASSSWGPSNEQFF.

This chain connects TRBV4-3 to TRBJ2-7; without DNA, the TCRdb call of TRBD1 cannot be checked. Germline-derived CDR1 and CDR2 are LGHNA and YSLEER. The CDR3 is 15 residues long. CDR3 in amino acids: CASSATQGGAYEQYF.